This is a list of T cell receptor beta chains from one sample in a study of blood T cells in healthy people across ages. MiXCR was run by TCRdb on the 5' RACE reads, yielding one entry per CDR3 protein. The sample carries over a million distinct CDR3 sequences, 42% recorded once. The sequenced material came from blood. The receptors come from a woman between 18 and 29 years old in good health. Each CDR3 is given with its conserved first and last residue. A D gene is named only where the DNA matches it firmly. Size is stated for part of the rows, as once, few or many counts, or as a class when the clone is expanded.

TRBV6-2/TRBV6-3	.	TRBJ2-1	17	.	CASSYEGDARTYNEQFF	TGTGCCAGCAGTTACGAAGGGGACGCACGCACCTACAATGAGCAGTTCTTC
TRBV11-2	TRBD2	TRBJ2-7	16	.	CASSFALGLAGYEQYF	TGTGCCAGCAGCTTCGCCTTGGGACTAGCGGGGTACGAGCAGTACTTC
TRBV15	TRBD1	TRBJ1-5	16	few	CATSSGQVSTYQPQHF	TGTGCCACCAGCAGTGGACAGGTTTCAACTTATCAGCCCCAGCATTTT
TRBV2	.	TRBJ2-3	18	.	CASSEGWDVPFGTDTQYF	TGTGCCAGCAGTGAGGGATGGGACGTCCCCTTTGGCACAGATACGCAGTATTTT
TRBV19	.	TRBJ2-5	13	.	CASRGKGGETQYF	TGTGCCAGTAGAGGTAAAGGGGGAGAGACCCAGTACTTC
TRBV2	TRBD1	TRBJ1-2	12	few	CASRLRGIGYTF	TGTGCCAGTCGACTCAGGGGGATTGGCTACACCTTC
TRBV7-9	TRBD1	TRBJ2-1	14	.	CASDDRGRDNEQFF	TGTGCCAGCGATGACAGGGGGCGCGATAATGAGCAGTTCTTC
TRBV2	TRBD1	TRBJ1-2	15	.	CASSAGTGVSHGYTF	TGTGCCAGCAGTGCCGGGACAGGGGTTTCACATGGCTACACCTTC
TRBV29-1	TRBD1	TRBJ2-7	14	many	CSVVGTGATYEQYF	TGCAGCGTGGTCGGGACAGGGGCTACCTACGAGCAGTACTTC
TRBV20-1	TRBD2	TRBJ2-7	13	.	CSARVSSGYEQYF	TGCAGTGCTAGAGTTTCTAGCGGGTACGAGCAGTACTTC
TRBV20-1	TRBD2	TRBJ2-7	13	.	CSASNSGSYEQYF	TGCAGTGCTAGTAATAGCGGGAGCTACGAGCAGTACTTC
TRBV20-1	.	TRBJ2-7	14	few	CSARPFPVLNEQYF	TGCAGTGCTAGACCTTTCCCAGTTTTAAACGAGCAGTACTTC
TRBV5-1	.	TRBJ2-1	14	.	CASRPEVYPDEQFF	TGCGCCAGCCGTCCGGAGGTCTACCCAGATGAGCAGTTCTTC
TRBV20-1	TRBD1	TRBJ2-7	14	few	CSAGGQGALYEQYF	TGCAGTGCCGGGGGACAGGGGGCTCTTTACGAGCAGTACTTC
TRBV9	TRBD1	TRBJ2-6	16	many	CASSRQGDPGANVLTF	TGTGCCAGCAGTAGACAGGGAGACCCTGGGGCCAACGTCCTGACTTTC
TRBV5-1	TRBD1	TRBJ1-4	16	.	CAGSLGQVSTNEKLFF	TGCGCCGGCAGCCTAGGACAGGTCTCAACTAATGAAAAACTGTTTTTT
TRBV7-2	.	TRBJ2-7	14	.	CASRKIGSRYEQYF	TGTGCCAGCAGGAAAATCGGCTCCCGCTACGAGCAGTACTTC
TRBV11-2	.	TRBJ2-7	14	.	CASSLEPASYEQYF	TGTGCCAGCAGCTTAGAACCGGCTTCCTACGAGCAGTACTTC
TRBV3-1	TRBD1	TRBJ2-7	14	few	CASSLGQGMREQYF	TGTGCCAGCAGCCTGGGACAGGGGATGAGGGAGCAGTACTTC
TRBV6-1	.	TRBJ2-3	14	.	CASSRAGREDTQYF	TGTGCCAGCAGCCGTGCGGGCAGGGAGGATACGCAGTATTTT
TRBV12-3/TRBV12-4	.	TRBJ2-1	17	few	CASSLKHRINLNNEQFF	TGTGCCAGCAGTTTAAAACACCGGATCAATTTAAACAATGAGCAGTTCTTC
TRBV28	TRBD2	TRBJ2-1	16	few	CASSLGGGFSYNEQFF	TGTGCCAGCAGTTTAGGCGGGGGTTTCTCCTACAATGAGCAGTTCTTC
TRBV24-1	.	TRBJ2-5	12	.	CATSDPGGAQYF	TGTGCCACCAGTGACCCTGGAGGGGCCCAGTACTTC
TRBV2	.	TRBJ1-1	14	.	CASSDPRGNTEAFF	TGTGCCAGCAGTGACCCTCGGGGGAACACTGAAGCTTTCTTT
TRBV7-9	.	TRBJ2-7	13	many	CASSLAGVYEQYF	TGTGCCAGCAGCTTAGCAGGGGTCTACGAGCAGTACTTC
TRBV4-1	TRBD2	TRBJ2-3	16	few	CASSQGLAGGQDTQYF	TGCGCCAGCAGCCAGGGGCTAGCGGGGGGACAAGATACGCAGTATTTT
TRBV29-1	.	TRBJ2-4	14	.	CNVQLGLAKNIQYF	TGCAACGTCCAGTTGGGGTTAGCCAAAAACATTCAGTACTTC
TRBV6-2/TRBV6-3	TRBD2	TRBJ2-3	15	few	CASSYVGGPTDTQYF	TGTGCCAGCAGTTACGTGGGAGGGCCGACAGATACGCAGTATTTT
TRBV30	.	TRBJ2-1	12	.	CAWKRDLDEQFF	TGTGCCTGGAAACGAGATTTGGACGAGCAGTTCTTC
TRBV6-5	.	TRBJ2-7	12	.	CASHTKAYEQYF	TGTGCCAGCCACACTAAAGCCTACGAGCAGTACTTC
TRBV29-1	TRBD1	TRBJ2-7	14	.	CSVDVGQGLNEQYF	TGCAGCGTTGATGTAGGACAGGGGCTCAACGAGCAGTACTTC
TRBV5-1	.	TRBJ2-5	14	few	CASSGYGGQETQYF	TGCGCCAGCAGCGGGTACGGAGGCCAAGAGACCCAGTACTTC
TRBV6-6	.	TRBJ2-7	11	.	CASFSKGAQYF	TGTGCCAGCTTTTCAAAAGGGGCCCAGTACTTC
TRBV9	.	TRBJ2-4	14	few	CARLLPGALFIQYF	TGTGCCAGGTTGCTCCCAGGGGCACTTTTTATTCAGTACTTC
TRBV3-1	.	TRBJ1-4	14	.	CASSLGQYGEKLFF	TGTGCCAGCAGCCTTGGACAGTACGGGGAAAAACTGTTTTTT
TRBV5-1	.	TRBJ2-7	14	few	CASSPTGPSGEQYF	TGCGCCAGCAGCCCCACGGGACCTTCCGGCGAGCAGTACTTC
TRBV12-3/TRBV12-4	.	TRBJ1-5	15	few	CASSSDSSSNQPQHF	TGTGCCAGCAGTTCGGACTCAAGTAGCAATCAGCCCCAGCATTTT
TRBV12-3/TRBV12-4	.	TRBJ2-1	13	.	CASSKDEYNEQFF	TGTGCCAGCAGTAAAGACGAATACAATGAGCAGTTCTTC
TRBV20-1	.	TRBJ2-1	14	.	CSARDVTGYNEQFF	TGCAGTGCTAGAGACGTCACAGGGTACAATGAGCAGTTCTTC
TRBV7-9	.	TRBJ2-5	13	.	CASSPDHAGTQYF	TGTGCCAGCAGCCCGGATCATGCGGGGACCCAGTACTTC
TRBV5-6	.	TRBJ2-7	13	many	CASSPPNSYEQYF	TGTGCCAGCAGCCCCCCCAATTCCTACGAGCAGTACTTC
TRBV28	.	TRBJ1-5	16	.	CASSLGGGISNQPQHF	TGTGCCAGCAGCTTAGGGGGGGGCATTAGCAATCAGCCCCAGCATTTT
TRBV6-5	.	TRBJ2-3	15	.	CASSRIDRDTDTQYF	TGTGCCAGCAGCCGGATCGACCGAGACACAGATACGCAGTATTTT
TRBV12-3/TRBV12-4	.	TRBJ2-7	14	.	CASSLWREPYEQYF	TGTGCCAGCAGTTTGTGGCGGGAACCCTACGAGCAGTACTTC
TRBV5-1	TRBD2	TRBJ2-1	16	.	CASSLRSSGFRNEQFF	TGCGCCAGCAGCTTGAGGTCTAGCGGGTTTAGGAATGAGCAGTTCTTC
TRBV12-3/TRBV12-4	.	TRBJ2-5	12	.	CASSPGIGTQYF	TGTGCCAGCAGTCCTGGAATCGGGACCCAGTACTTC
TRBV6-5	.	TRBJ1-1	12	few	CASSYLGQEAFF	TGTGCCAGCAGTTACTTGGGCCAGGAAGCTTTCTTT